This T cell receptor beta chain was obtained from a study of blood T cell repertoires in COVID-19. Study in general: Both acute and convalescent COVID-19 samples were obtained from the United States, Italy and Spain. Sources were T cells, B-cell-depleted T cells, or PBMCs; the material itself was cDNA or gDNA.

Here immunoSEQ multiplex PCR was the method, and the copy in TCRdb shows in-frame clones only, minus some. This sample carries more than 140,000 clones, roughly 84% of them seen once, and the ten largest clones take 5.5% to 8%. The CDR3 is 12 residues long. V lost 5 bases to trimming and J lost 4 bases, with 6 bases between them. The germline gives CDR1 MNHEY, CDR2 SVGEGT. The origin of this receptor is a woman in her forties or fifties in a cohort sampled during active or convalescent COVID-19. Sequencing was performed on peripheral blood. V usage is TRBV6-2 or TRBV6-3 and J usage is TRBJ1-3; D is undetermined. The DNA of the CDR3 is TGTGCCAGCAGTCCCTCGGGAAACACCATATATTTT. Protein: CASSPSGNTIYF.